This T cell receptor (beta chain) appears in the sequencing data of a study of shared clonotypes between healthy human individuals. This CDR3 contains 16 residues. Germline V gene lookup returns CDR1 LNHDA and CDR2 SQIVND (reference sequence). The trim removed 4 bases at V and 0 bases at J, leaving 5 bases unmatched. The deep-level immunoSEQ assay was used. TCRdb's table, derived via immunoSEQ multiplex PCR, lists solely in-frame clones and lacks some. This repertoire shows more than 450,000 clones, roughly 78% found once; its top ten account for 13%. This TCR was sampled from a middle-aged woman in good health. Some clones in this sample may be carry-over from other donors' samples. This chain joins TRBV19 and TRBJ1-5; 8 bases agree with TRBD1. Material for sequencing was PBMCs. The DNA of the CDR3 is TGTGCCAGTAGTACAGGGGGCTCTTATAGCAATCAGCCCCAGCATTTT. Residues: CASSTGGSYSNQPQHF.